What follows is one T cell receptor (beta chain) and its context. Antigen specificity is unknown. At one end, the junction sequence differs from germline, possibly due to a read error. Researchers ran the PCR with 60 Vbeta and 13 Jbeta primers. Assay used: immunoSEQ multiplex PCR; TCRdb lists only in-frame clones, some missing. Of 140,000 or so clones in the sample, more than 75% were seen once. This entry is derived from a study of cytomegalovirus exposure and HLA in healthy donors. General study results and limits: Association with HLA alleles at 0.05 false discovery rate was found for roughly 17,000 TCR beta sequences in a later analysis. In all likelihood, a cluster of highly shared sequence variants was a sequencing artifact. The availability of immune exposure information extended only to CMV serostatus. When analyzed later, the rates of TCR association showed variation by HLA locus, with DRB1 the most and HLA-C the fewest.

Germline CDR1 and CDR2: MDHEN and SYDVKM. The CDR3 sequence is 12 residues long. Source material: PBMCs. The sequence came from a man aged 35-49 years in good health and CMV-seronegative. The V call is TRBV28, the J call TRBJ2-7, with a weak D call TRBD2 (6 bases). In DNA form, the CDR3 reads TGTGCCAGCGGTTTGCGGGGATACGAGCAGTACTTC. Residues: CASGLRGYEQYF. Supplemented by reference TRBV28 and TRBJ2-7, the full variable domain reads DVKVTQSSRYLVKRTGEKVFLECVQDMDHENMFWYRQDPGLGLRLIYFSYDVKMKEKGDIPEGYSVSREKKERFSLILESASTNQTSMYLCASGLRGYEQYFGPGTRLTVT.